The text below deals with one T cell receptor beta chain. Its antigen is as yet unknown. Bulk TCR libraries used previously described methods and listed TCR primers. TCRdb analysed the PCR reads with MiXCR anew, one entry per CDR3 protein. Of 490,000 or so distinct CDR3 sequences listed, about a quarter are singletons. Using a CD8+CD4-CCR7+CD45RA+ phenotype, naive CD8 T cells were sorted. Trimming shortened V by 0 bases and J by 1 base, and 17 bases separated the two germline ends. CDR1 and CDR2 from the germline V gene are DFQATT and SNEGSKA (reference sequence). CDR3 length equals 17 residues. The data belong to a study of molecular identifiers for immune sequencing clone quantification. General study findings and limits: In naive cells, clones above 20 RNA copies held under 1% of molecules, whereas in effector cells they held over 98%.

The sequencing sample was made of naive CD8+ T cells from blood, with Jurkat cell RNA spiked in. Specified subset: FACS-sorted CD8+CD4-CCR7+CD45RA+ naive T cells. J is TRBJ2-3 and V is TRBV20-1, with D tentatively TRBD1 or TRBD2 (5 bases each). The source of this sequence is a human donor in good health. Some libraries in this study had Jurkat cell RNA spiked in. The CDR3 nucleotides are TGCAGTGCTAGAGACGACCTGGGGCTAGCCGGCACAGATACGCAGTATTTT. Translation: CSARDDLGLAGTDTQYF.